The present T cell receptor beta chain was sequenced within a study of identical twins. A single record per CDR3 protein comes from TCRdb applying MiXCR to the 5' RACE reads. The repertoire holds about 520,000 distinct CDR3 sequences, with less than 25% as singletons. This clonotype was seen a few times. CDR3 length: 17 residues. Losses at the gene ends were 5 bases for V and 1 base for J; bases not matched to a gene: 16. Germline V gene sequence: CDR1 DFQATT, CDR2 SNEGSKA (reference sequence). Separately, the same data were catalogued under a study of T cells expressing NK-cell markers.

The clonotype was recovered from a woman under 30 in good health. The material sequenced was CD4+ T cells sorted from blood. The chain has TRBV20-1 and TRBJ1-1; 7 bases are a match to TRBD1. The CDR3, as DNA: TGCAGTGCTTTTAAGACAAGACAGGGTGTGGAGAACACTGAAGCTTTCTTT. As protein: CSAFKTRQGVENTEAFF.